This T cell receptor (beta chain) is drawn from a study of Ad26.COV2.S vaccination and SARS-CoV-2 variants. About the study: Donor joined the COV1001 Ad26.COV2.S trial arm.

This clone was recorded a few times. Its antigen is unidentified. The data were produced by immunoSEQ multiplex PCR, yet TCRdb's version contains in-frame clones alone and is incomplete. Among 200,000 to 250,000 clones, 88% were seen once, and the ten largest hold roughly 10%. The germline V gene encodes CDR1 WSHSY and CDR2 SAAADI. The CDR3 covers 15 residues. The junction had 2 bases not matched to a gene; V was cut back by 0 bases and J by 2 bases. Treatment described: around 19 received Ad26.COV2.S at low or high dose, single or two shots; a few received placebo; per-sample allocation not given. After the first vaccine or placebo injection, samples were drawn on day 63. Within Boston, the person who donated was an adult of 18-55 years. An Ad26 vector that expressed Wuhan-strain SARS-CoV-2 spike constituted the vaccine. General study findings and limits: TCR breadth and depth estimates may have understated total T cell responses.

The sequencing used peripheral blood, collected in a trial of Ad26.COV2.S vaccine versus placebo. This receptor was taken from a person between 18 and 65 years old who received the Ad26.COV2.S COVID-19 vaccine or a placebo. The rearrangement joins TRBV10-2 to TRBJ2-7; TRBD1 agrees at 9 bases. The CDR3 sequence is CASSESGDRAYEQYF. As DNA, the CDR3 is TGCGCCAGCAGTGAGTCGGGGGACAGGGCCTACGAGCAGTACTTC.